This TCR beta chain was captured in a study of blood T cell repertoires in COVID-19. Across the study: Researchers got acute and convalescent COVID-19 samples from the United States, Italy and Spain. Sample material is recorded as cDNA or gDNA derived from T cells, B-cell-depleted T cells, or PBMCs.

Assay: immunoSEQ multiplex PCR; the TCRdb copy retains only in-frame clones and omits some. The table includes around 300,000 clones, 70% to 90% detected once. The CDR3 sequence is 15 residues long. Germline loops: CDR1 MNHEY, CDR2 SVGAGI. The ends lost 4 bases at V and 2 bases at J; junction bases unmatched: 6. This clone was recorded once. The source is a human donor in a cohort sampled during active COVID-19. The gene calls are TRBV6-5 and TRBJ2-3, with 7 bases fitting TRBD2. Sequencing was done on a sample of peripheral blood. CDR3 DNA sequence: TGTGCCAGCAGTTCAAGCGGGGCCCTCACAGATACGCAGTATTTT. Translated: CASSSSGALTDTQYF.